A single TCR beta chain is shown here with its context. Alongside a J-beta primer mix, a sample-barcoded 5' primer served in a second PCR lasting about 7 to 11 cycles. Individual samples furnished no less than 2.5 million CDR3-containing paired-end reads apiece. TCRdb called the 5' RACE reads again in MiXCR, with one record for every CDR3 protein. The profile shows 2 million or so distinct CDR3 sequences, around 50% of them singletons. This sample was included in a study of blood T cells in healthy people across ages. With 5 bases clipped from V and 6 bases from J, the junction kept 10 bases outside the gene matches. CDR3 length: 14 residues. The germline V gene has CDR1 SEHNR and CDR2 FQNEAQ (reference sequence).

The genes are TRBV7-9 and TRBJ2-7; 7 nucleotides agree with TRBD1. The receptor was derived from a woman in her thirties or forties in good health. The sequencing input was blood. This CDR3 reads CASSDLTGVGEQYF. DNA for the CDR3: TGTGCCAGCAGCGATCTTACAGGGGTTGGCGAGCAGTACTTC. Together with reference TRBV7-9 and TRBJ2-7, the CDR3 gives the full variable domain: DTGVSQNPRHKITKRGQNVTFRCDPISEHNRLYWYRQTLGQGPEFLTYFQNEAQLEKSRLLSDRFSAERPKGSFSTLEIQRTEQGDSAMYLCASSDLTGVGEQYFGPGTRLTVT.